The 18 T cell receptor beta chains below were found in one sample sequenced in a study of blood T cell repertoires in COVID-19. The table came from immunoSEQ multiplex PCR; TCRdb's copy has only in-frame clones and leaves some out. Of roughly 110,000 clones in the sample, roughly 88% were seen once. Sequenced: peripheral blood. The receptor set was obtained from a man over 45 with active or convalescent COVID-19.

The J gene is TRBJ2-5, the V gene TRBV5-1; 7 nucleotides match TRBD1. V shed 5 bases, J shed 5 bases, and the junction held 6 bases outside the gene matches. Germline V CDR1 and CDR2: SGHRS, YFSETQ. This CDR3 has 13 residues. Here the CDR3 reads CASRKQGRETQYF. The CDR3 region has the DNA TGCGCCAGCAGAAAACAGGGGCGGGAGACCCAGTACTTC. The full variable domain, completed using reference TRBV5-1 and TRBJ2-5, is KAGVTQTPRYLIKTRGQQVTLSCSPISGHRSVSWYQQTPGQGLQFLFEYFSETQRNKGNFPGRFSGRQFSNSRSEMNVSTLELGDSALYLCASRKQGRETQYFGPGTRLLVL.

The CDR3 loop is CASSSQLAGDLLGQFF. The CDR3 DNA reads TGTGCCAGCAGTTCTCAACTAGCGGGGGACCTTCTGGGGCAGTTCTTC. V gene TRBV28 combines with J gene TRBJ2-1, with TRBD2 identical over 11 bases. Germline-derived CDR1 and CDR2 are MDHEN and SYDVKM. The J segment lost 12 bases and the V segment lost 4 bases, leaving 14 bases of the junction unmatched. This CDR3 contains 16 residues.

This clone has just one count. This sequence joins TRBV5-1 and TRBJ2-3, with 15 nucleotides matching TRBD2. The germline V gene encodes CDR1 SGHRS and CDR2 YFSETQ. The CDR3 has 17 residues. J lost 4 bases, V lost 0 bases, and 3 bases had no gene match. The CDR3 DNA sequence: TGCGCCAGCAGCTTGGCCGGACTAGCGGGAGGGCCAGATACGCAGTATTTT. This sequence encodes CASSLAGLAGGPDTQYF.

This clone was counted only a few times. The V gene is TRBV28, the J gene TRBJ1-6; D remains ambiguous. Trimming left V 5 bases short and J 3 bases short, with 14 bases between. The germline gives CDR1 MDHEN, CDR2 SYDVKM. The CDR3 loop spans 16 amino acids. In nucleotides, the CDR3 is TGTGCCAGCAGTGGCGGGGAACGGGACTATAATTCACCCCTCCACTTT. This encodes CASSGGERDYNSPLHF.

This chain joins TRBV19 and TRBJ2-3, with TRBD2 matching over 10 bases. Germline CDR1 LNHDA, CDR2 SQIVND (reference sequence). J lost 1 base, V lost 3 bases, and 10 bases had no gene match. The length of the CDR3 is 18 residues. CDR3 nucleotide sequence: TGTGCCAGTAGTATCACCCTCCCTAGCGGGAGACGCACAGATACGCAGTATTTT. Its translation is CASSITLPSGRRTDTQYF.

V and J are TRBV27 and TRBJ2-1; 8 positions match TRBD2. V lost 6 bases, J lost 13 bases, and 2 bases stayed unmatched. Germline lookup yields CDR1 MNHEY and CDR2 SMNVEV (reference sequence). This CDR3 comprises 10 residues. CDR3 sequence: CASSWTSQFF. The CDR3 region has the DNA TGTGCCAGCAGCTGGACTAGCCAGTTCTTC.

CDR3 region: CASSSHRDRGREETQYF. DNA of the CDR3: TGTGCCAGCAGCTCGCACCGGGACAGGGGAAGGGAAGAGACCCAGTACTTC. The chain is built from TRBV5-4 and TRBJ2-5; 10 nucleotides match TRBD1. With 3 bases clipped from V and 3 bases from J, the junction kept 11 bases outside the gene matches. The CDR3 sequence is 17 residues long. Per germline, CDR1 SGHNT and CDR2 YYREEE (reference sequence).

V is TRBV5-6 and J is TRBJ2-1; tentatively, D is TRBD2 (5 bases). Trimming cost V 6 bases and J 8 bases, with 12 bases left between them. Germline V CDR1 and CDR2: SGHDT, YYEEEE. This CDR3 is built from 12 residues. The CDR3 spells CASKGTRDEQFF. Written as DNA, the CDR3 is TGTGCCAGCAAGGGAACTAGAGATGAGCAGTTCTTC.

The chain joins TRBV3-1 (or the pseudogene TRBV3-2) to TRBJ1-2; D remains ambiguous. Trimming pared 4 bases from V and 7 bases from J, leaving 16 bases between. The CDR3 totals 14 residues. CDR1 is LGHDT, CDR2 YNNKEL, per germline (reference sequence). Written as DNA, the CDR3 is TGTGCCAGCAGCCCCACTGGTGCGGAAGGTGGCTACACCTTC. It yields the protein CASSPTGAEGGYTF.

This clone has just a few counts. V and J are TRBV6-5 and TRBJ2-1; 7 nucleotides agree with TRBD2. CDR3 length: 14 residues. CDR1 is MNHEY and CDR2 is SVGAGI in the germline V gene. Trimming cost V 5 bases and J 8 bases; bases outside gene matches: 9. CDR3: CASSLVTSPDEQFF. CDR3 in DNA: TGTGCCAGCAGTCTCGTGACTAGCCCAGATGAGCAGTTCTTC.

This chain uses TRBV5-1 with TRBJ2-1, with 8 bases matching TRBD1. CDR1 SGHRS and CDR2 YFSETQ come from the germline V gene. The CDR3 has 16 amino acids. Trimming at V came to 4 bases and at J to 3 bases, leaving 9 bases not matched to a gene. CDR3 amino acids: CASSPEPGQGYNEQFF. The DNA of the CDR3 is TGCGCCAGCAGCCCCGAACCTGGACAGGGCTACAATGAGCAGTTCTTC.

The chain combines TRBV28 with TRBJ2-6, with TRBD1 matching over 11 bases. Germline V gene lookup returns CDR1 MDHEN and CDR2 SYDVKM. The CDR3 is 21 amino acids. V shed 3 bases, J shed 3 bases, and the junction held 16 bases outside the gene matches. CDR3: CASSFYASRTGGAYGANVLTF. The CDR3 DNA reads as TGTGCCAGCAGTTTCTACGCCTCAAGGACAGGGGGCGCGTATGGGGCCAACGTCCTGACTTTC.

This sequence joins TRBV27 and TRBJ1-1; 7 nucleotides line up with TRBD1. The trim removed 4 bases at V and 5 bases at J, leaving 7 bases unmatched. The CDR3 runs to 14 residues. Germline assignment: CDR1 MNHEY and CDR2 SMNVEV (reference sequence). CDR3 region: CASSSRQGGTEAFF. The CDR3 nucleotides read TGTGCCAGCAGTTCCCGACAGGGCGGGACTGAAGCTTTCTTT.

V usage is TRBV29-1 and J usage is TRBJ2-1, with TRBD2 matching over 10 bases. CDR1 is SQVTM, CDR2 ANQGSEA, per germline. This CDR3 has 13 amino acids. Trimming at V came to 5 bases and at J to 8 bases, leaving 6 bases not matched to a gene. This chain's CDR3 is CSVLAGAVDEQFF. For the CDR3, the DNA is TGCAGCGTTCTAGCGGGAGCGGTTGATGAGCAGTTCTTC.

The chain is built from TRBV4-1 and TRBJ1-4; possible D gene TRBD1, 5 bases. The CDR3 contains 14 residues. V was trimmed by 1 base and J by 7 bases, leaving 10 bases between them. Germline-derived CDR1 and CDR2 are MGHRA and YSYEKL. CDR3 in DNA: TGCGCCAGCAGCCAAGGGGGCGGGATTGAAAAACTGTTTTTT. It encodes CASSQGGGIEKLFF.

This chain links TRBV10-3 with TRBJ1-2; the D gene is possibly TRBD1 (5 bases). Germline-derived CDR1 and CDR2 are ENHRY and SYGVKD. The germline V and J ends were trimmed by 11 bases and 8 bases, with 27 bases remaining between them. The CDR3 consists of 15 residues. CDR3 coding DNA: TGTGCCGCCCCGATATCCGGGCCGGACGACAGCGGCTACACCTTC. Amino acids: CAAPISGPDDSGYTF.

The chain couples TRBV5-1 to TRBJ2-2, with 7 positions matching TRBD2. Germline V lookup: CDR1 SGHRS, CDR2 YFSETQ. CDR3 length equals 15 residues. The V segment lost 4 bases and the J segment 4 bases; nucleotides outside the gene matches: 7. The CDR3: CASSNRGDGTGELFF. In DNA, the CDR3 is TGCGCCAGCAGCAACCGGGGGGACGGCACCGGGGAGCTGTTTTTT.

The rearrangement joins TRBV10-2 to TRBJ1-5; weak D call: TRBD1 (6 bases). The V end lost 3 bases, the J end lost 9 bases, and 15 bases lay between the germline ends. CDR1 WSHSY and CDR2 SAAADI come from the germline V gene. The CDR3 spans 14 residues. DNA for the CDR3: TGCGCCAGCAGTGAAAGGGGGGGTCAATGGCCCCAGCATTTT. Amino acids: CASSERGGQWPQHF.